Listed here are 32 T cell receptor beta chains from one sample, sequenced in a study of T-cell reconstitution after alpha-beta-depleted transplantation in children. Preparation of the TCRbeta library used unique molecular identifiers. From the PCR reads, TCRdb called clonotypes with MiXCR, one entry per CDR3 protein. This table has about 540,000 distinct CDR3 sequences, 15% to 20% appearing once. Sample: PBMCs from the stem cell graft donor, taken from the stem cell graft. The receptor set was obtained from a human donor who donated a stem cell graft to a child with acute lymphoblastic leukemia.

The gene calls are TRBV20-1 and TRBJ2-3; D remains unclear. The V gene's germline CDR1 is DFQATT and CDR2 SNEGSKA (reference sequence). V was clipped by 4 bases and J by 0 bases, with 14 bases between them. This CDR3 spans 15 amino acids. CDR3 DNA sequence: TGCAGTGCTACCATGTTCTGGTCTAGCACAGATACGCAGTATTTT. Amino acids: CSATMFWSSTDTQYF.

The rearrangement joins TRBV25-1 to TRBJ2-1, with 9 bases lining up with TRBD1. The germline V gene has CDR1 MGHDK and CDR2 SYGVNS. The CDR3 length is 14 residues. Trimming at V came to 6 bases and at J to 8 bases, leaving 8 bases not matched to a gene. The CDR3 DNA is TGTGCCAGCAGGGAGACAGGGGGGAAGGATGAGCAGTTCTTC. Residues: CASRETGGKDEQFF.

The rearrangement joins TRBV6-1 to TRBJ2-3; D may be TRBD1 (6 bases). The CDR3 length is 14 residues. V was shortened by 7 bases and J by 3 bases, with 14 bases between the two germline ends. Germline V gene data show CDR1 as MNHNS and CDR2 as SASEGT. Here the CDR3 reads CASTGQYSTDTQYF. CDR3 DNA: TGTGCCAGCACAGGACAGTACTCTACAGATACGCAGTATTTT.

This clonotype occurred a few times. The chain couples TRBV20-1 to TRBJ2-7; 10 bases map to TRBD2. After removal of 5 bases from V and 9 bases from J, the junction contained 16 bases not matched to a gene. Per the germline V gene, CDR1 is DFQATT and CDR2 is SNEGSKA (reference sequence). The CDR3 has 15 residues. CDR3 amino acids: CSAEPPPAGGWGQYF. CDR3 DNA sequence: TGCAGTGCTGAACCTCCCCCAGCGGGAGGGTGGGGGCAGTACTTC.

The rearrangement links TRBV11-1 to TRBJ2-7; TRBD2 agrees at 11 bases. V lost 6 bases to trimming and J lost 0 bases; unmatched junction nucleotides: 13. Germline V gene data show CDR1 as SGHAT and CDR2 as FQDESV (reference sequence). The CDR3 has 18 amino acids. The CDR3 DNA sequence: TGTGCCAGCAGAGAAATCTTAGCGGGAGGGAGCCCCTCCTACGAGCAGTACTTC. It translates to CASREILAGGSPSYEQYF.

This clonotype was seen more than once but under ten times. The chain uses TRBV7-2 and TRBJ2-2, with 13 bases that match TRBD2. This CDR3 has 16 amino acids. The V segment lost 6 bases and the J segment 6 bases; nucleotides outside the gene matches: 7. CDR1 and CDR2 (germline): SGHTA, FQGNSA. CDR3 region: CASRGRTSGSAGELFF. In DNA form, the CDR3 reads TGTGCCAGCAGGGGGAGGACTAGCGGGAGTGCCGGGGAGCTGTTTTTT.

The rearrangement joins TRBV24-1 to TRBJ2-1; D gene ambiguous. There are 15 residues in the CDR3. Trimming cost V 3 bases and J 6 bases, with 14 bases left between them. CDR1 KGHDR and CDR2 SFDVKD come from the germline V gene. CDR3 loop: CATSDPGRGVNEQFF. The CDR3 DNA follows: TGTGCCACCAGTGATCCCGGGCGAGGCGTCAATGAGCAGTTCTTC.

The chain uses TRBV11-3 and TRBJ2-3; 10 nucleotides align to TRBD2. The CDR3 extends over 15 amino acids. V dropped 5 bases and J dropped 6; count of bases not matched to a gene: 8. The germline V gene encodes CDR1 SGHNT and CDR2 YENEEA. The CDR3 reads CASSGYSGRADTQYF. The CDR3 coding sequence is TGTGCCAGCAGCGGGTACAGCGGGAGGGCCGATACGCAGTATTTT.

Only a few counts were recorded for this clonotype. The chain links TRBV27 to TRBJ1-5; D gene unclear. From germline, CDR1 is MNHEY and CDR2 SMNVEV (reference sequence). V shed 2 bases and J shed 5 bases, with 13 bases lying between them. The CDR3 extends over 15 amino acids. The CDR3 protein is CASSLGDLGDQPQHF. The CDR3 DNA reads as TGTGCCAGCAGTTTAGGAGATCTGGGAGATCAGCCCCAGCATTTT.

The rearrangement links TRBV10-3 to TRBJ1-2, with TRBD1 identical over 7 bases. The germline V gene encodes CDR1 ENHRY and CDR2 SYGVKD. The CDR3 loop spans 13 amino acids. J lost 6 bases, V lost 11 bases, and 12 bases had no gene match. The CDR3 here is CASFPGGANGYTF. CDR3 bases: TGTGCCTCCTTCCCAGGGGGGGCAAATGGCTACACCTTC.

A few counts support this clonotype. The V gene is TRBV11-2, the J gene TRBJ2-2; perhaps D is TRBD1 or TRBD2 (5 bases each). V shed 0 bases and J shed 6 bases, with 11 bases lying between them. Germline-derived CDR1 and CDR2 are SGHAT and FQNNGV. CDR3 size: 15 residues. The CDR3 protein is CASSLEGVLAGELFF. The CDR3 DNA is TGTGCCAGCAGCTTAGAGGGGGTTCTCGCCGGGGAGCTGTTTTTT.

This clonotype occurred many times. The chain uses TRBV5-1 and TRBJ2-1; 8 bases align to TRBD2. Germline CDR1 is SGHRS and CDR2 is YFSETQ. V was clipped by 0 bases and J by 9 bases; unmatched bases: 8. The CDR3 length is 15 residues. The CDR3 nucleotides are TGCGCCAGCAGCTTGGGGGACTACCGGGGGGGTGAGCAGTTCTTC. As protein: CASSLGDYRGGEQFF.

This chain links TRBV5-1 with TRBJ2-3; no firm D call. The germline V gene has CDR1 SGHRS and CDR2 YFSETQ. This CDR3 has 15 amino acids. The V end lost 0 bases, the J end lost 0 bases, and 8 bases lay between the germline ends. CDR3 in amino acids: CASSLDDPSTDTQYF. The DNA for the CDR3 is TGCGCCAGCAGCTTGGATGACCCTAGCACAGATACGCAGTATTTT. Complete variable domain (other parts from reference TRBV5-1 and TRBJ2-3): KAGVTQTPRYLIKTRGQQVTLSCSPISGHRSVSWYQQTPGQGLQFLFEYFSETQRNKGNFPGRFSGRQFSNSRSEMNVSTLELGDSALYLCASSLDDPSTDTQYFGPGTRLTVL.

This clonotype showed up just a few times. The chain has TRBV29-1 and TRBJ1-1; weak D call: TRBD1 (5 bases). This CDR3 contains 13 residues. Germline V lookup: CDR1 SQVTM, CDR2 ANQGSEA. Trimming removed 3 bases at V and 2 bases at J, with 10 bases between. The CDR3: CSVDPGYNTEAFF. CDR3 sequence (DNA): TGCAGCGTTGATCCAGGGTACAACACTGAAGCTTTCTTT.

This clonotype was counted between two and nine times. For the CDR3, the DNA is TGTGCCAGCGCCTCAGGGTCCTACGAGCAGTACTTC. Its protein product is CASASGSYEQYF. V and J are TRBV12-3 or TRBV12-4 and TRBJ2-7, with D tentatively TRBD1 (5 bases). V lost 8 bases, J lost 1 base, and 9 bases lay in between. The CDR3 has 12 residues.

The V and J genes are TRBV7-6 and TRBJ2-1, with D hard to call. The V and J ends lost 6 bases and 4 bases respectively, with 22 bases between them. The CDR3 consists of 17 residues. Germline CDR1 is SGHVS and CDR2 is FNYEAQ. CDR3 sequence reads: CASSRKGSGTLYNEQFF. The CDR3 nucleotides are TGTGCCAGCAGTCGCAAGGGATCGGGTACGCTATACAATGAGCAGTTCTTC.

This sequence joins TRBV20-1 and TRBJ2-1; 10 nucleotides line up with TRBD1. The CDR3 spans 16 residues. Germline values: CDR1 DFQATT, CDR2 SNEGSKA (reference sequence). J lost 6 bases, V lost 8 bases, and 16 bases had no gene match. CDR3 coding DNA: TGCAGTTCCAGGACAGGGGGACGACTCTTGGGCAATGAGCAGTTCTTC. It codes for CSSRTGGRLLGNEQFF.

This clonotype was found a few times. The rearrangement links TRBV29-1 to TRBJ2-3, with D perhaps TRBD2 (5 bases). The CDR3 runs to 11 residues. Germline CDR1 reads SQVTM; CDR2 reads ANQGSEA. CDR3 nucleotide sequence: TGCGGGGAGCCCCGCACAGATACGCAGTATTTT. This translates into CGEPRTDTQYF.

This clonotype appeared a few times. The V gene is TRBV7-9, the J gene TRBJ1-1; 8 positions agree with TRBD1. From germline, CDR1 is SEHNR and CDR2 FQNEAQ (reference sequence). The CDR3 runs 13 residues. Losses at the gene ends were 10 bases for V and 2 bases for J; bases not matched to a gene: 6. DNA for the CDR3: TGTGCCACCCTCGACAGGGGTAACACTGAAGCTTTCTTT. This translates into CATLDRGNTEAFF.

The J gene is TRBJ2-7, the V gene TRBV29-1, with 7 bases matching TRBD2. CDR1 and CDR2 (germline): SQVTM, ANQGSEA. The CDR3 runs 11 residues. Trimming cost V 4 bases and J 5 bases; bases outside gene matches: 2. The CDR3 nucleotides are TGCAGCGTTGGGGAGGGCCACGAGCAGTACTTC. Its protein product is CSVGEGHEQYF.

This clonotype has only a few counts. V is TRBV25-1 and J is TRBJ1-3; perhaps TRBD1 as D (6 bases). From germline, CDR1 is MGHDK and CDR2 SYGVNS. V lost 3 bases and J 0 bases, leaving 15 bases between the germline ends. The CDR3 sequence is 17 residues long. This chain's CDR3 is CASSEIGQIFSGNTIYF. The CDR3 DNA is TGTGCCAGCAGTGAGATCGGACAGATATTCTCTGGAAACACCATATATTTT.

V is TRBV9 and J is TRBJ2-1, with a possible D match to TRBD2 (5 bases). Deletions cut 6 bases from V and 8 bases from J, with 21 bases between. Per germline, CDR1 SGDLS and CDR2 YYNGEE. The CDR3 extends over 15 amino acids. DNA for the CDR3: TGTGCCAGCAAGGTAGGCTCCTCGGAGGCGGATGAGCAGTTCTTC. It specifies CASKVGSSEADEQFF.

This chain uses TRBV7-2 with TRBJ2-1, with D unresolved. Germline loops: CDR1 SGHTA, CDR2 FQGNSA. The V end lost 8 bases, the J end lost 7 bases, and 15 bases lay between the germline ends. The CDR3 is made up of 13 amino acids. The chain's CDR3 is CASLLGPLNEQFF. For the CDR3, the DNA is TGTGCCAGCCTCCTCGGCCCCTTAAATGAGCAGTTCTTC.

The DNA of the CDR3 is TGTGCCATCAGCGAGAAGAACTATGGCTACACCTTC. Amino acids: CAISEKNYGYTF. The V gene is TRBV10-3, the J gene TRBJ1-2, with unresolved D. From germline, CDR1 is ENHRY and CDR2 SYGVKD. This CDR3 is built from 12 residues. Trimming shortened V by 6 bases and J by 2 bases, and 7 bases separated the two germline ends.

Only a few counts were recorded for this clonotype. The rearrangement links TRBV20-1 to TRBJ2-7, with TRBD2 matching 12 bases. This CDR3 comprises 16 residues. Germline V gene sequence: CDR1 DFQATT, CDR2 SNEGSKA (reference sequence). Trimming took 3 bases from V and 6 from J; bases not matched to a gene: 12. CDR3 DNA sequence: TGCAGTGCTAGGACCCAGACTAGCGGGAGTTTCGCCGAGCAGTACTTC. Encoded protein: CSARTQTSGSFAEQYF.

This clonotype has only a few counts. The rearrangement uses TRBV6-2 or TRBV6-3 and TRBJ2-1; 9 positions match TRBD1. Germline V CDR1 and CDR2: MNHEY, SVGEGT. V dropped 11 bases and J dropped 7; count of bases not matched to a gene: 12. The CDR3 sequence is 14 residues long. As DNA, the CDR3 is TGTGCCGTTATGGCCGGGACAGGGCTTAATGAGCAGTTCTTC. Its translation is CAVMAGTGLNEQFF.

The chain employs TRBV6-5 and TRBJ2-1; D might be TRBD2 (5 bases). Between the trimmed V and J ends, which lost 2 bases and 7 bases, there was a span of 12 bases. Germline V lookup: CDR1 MNHEY, CDR2 SVGAGI. The CDR3 is 14 amino acids. The CDR3 nucleotides read TGTGCCAGCAGTTACAGCCTAGCCTGGAATGAGCAGTTCTTC. Amino acids: CASSYSLAWNEQFF.

V usage is TRBV20-1 and J usage is TRBJ1-1; D is ambiguous. V lost 0 bases and J lost 1, with 9 bases in between. The CDR3 consists of 14 residues. Germline V gene data show CDR1 as DFQATT and CDR2 as SNEGSKA (reference sequence). The CDR3 bases are TGCAGTGCTAGAGATAACCGGGCGAACACTGAAGCTTTCTTT. Amino acids: CSARDNRANTEAFF.

The chain uses TRBV5-5 and TRBJ2-7; 9 bases line up with TRBD1. The CDR3 has 15 amino acids. Germline assignment: CDR1 SGHKS and CDR2 YYEKEE (reference sequence). The V gene end was trimmed by 1 base and the J gene end by 5 bases; junction bases not matched to a gene: 7. The CDR3 DNA reads TGTGCCAGCAGCTTGACGGGACAGGGTTCGGACGAGCAGTACTTC. The encoded protein is CASSLTGQGSDEQYF. The entire variable domain, with the rest obtained from reference TRBV5-5 and TRBJ2-7, is as follows: DAGVTQSPTHLIKTRGQQVTLRCSPISGHKSVSWYQQVLGQGPQFIFQYYEKEERGRGNFPDRFSARQFPNYSSELNVNALLLGDSALYLCASSLTGQGSDEQYFGPGTRLTVT.

The table lists this clonotype with a few counts. One junction end does not reproduce the germline sequence, and a read error may be involved. The chain has TRBV12-3 or TRBV12-4 and TRBJ2-1; 11 bases match TRBD2. CDR3 length: 15 amino acids. CDR3 sequence: CASSVAGGPYNEQFF. The CDR3 region has the DNA TGTGCCAGCAGTGTAGCGGGAGGGCCCTACAATGAGCAGTTCTTC.

This clonotype has more than one count but fewer than ten. The chain carries TRBV7-2 and TRBJ2-4; weak D call: TRBD2 (5 bases). This CDR3 has 14 residues. Germline V gene data show CDR1 as SGHTA and CDR2 as FQGNSA. Trimming stripped 5 bases from V and 15 bases from J, with 23 bases between. The CDR3 DNA follows: TGTGCCAGCAGCCTAATTTGGGCCTCCACAGAGGGGTACTTC. It encodes CASSLIWASTEGYF.

This clonotype was seen more than once but under ten times. V gene TRBV20-1 combines with J gene TRBJ2-7, with 14 bases aligning to TRBD2. This CDR3 is 16 amino acids long. V shed 6 bases and J 3 bases; nucleotides not matched to a gene: 10. Germline CDR1 and CDR2: DFQATT and SNEGSKA (reference sequence). CDR3 DNA sequence: TGCAGTGCCCGAGGGACTAGCGGGAGCCCTAGCTACGAGCAGTACTTC. This encodes CSARGTSGSPSYEQYF.